The 26 T cell receptor beta chains reported below all come from one sample, sequenced in a study of PD-1 blockade in classical Hodgkin lymphoma. The sample's time point: cycle 4 day 1 (C4D1), after 6 weeks of nivolumab. No patient escaped relapse after autologous stem cell transplantation, and brentuximab vedotin exposure varied. CD4+ T cells were purified from thawed PBMCs by negative selection. The repertoire was sequenced with immunoSEQ multiplex PCR; TCRdb's copy has only in-frame clones and lacks some. The sample includes some 23,000 clones, roughly 80% of them seen just once. The sequencing used CD4+ T cells from blood, collected before the fourth cycle of nivolumab. The receptor set was obtained from a human donor with classical Hodgkin lymphoma.

The CDR3 DNA sequence: TGTGCCGGAGGCATTGAATACGCAACTAATGAAAAACTGTTTTTT. Translation: CAGGIEYATNEKLFF. The chain combines TRBV2 with TRBJ1-4, with no clear D. This CDR3 contains 15 residues. Between the trimmed V and J ends, which lost 11 bases and 0 bases, there was a span of 16 bases. CDR1 and CDR2 from the germline V gene are SNHLY and FYNNEI.

This clone showed up just once. This chain links TRBV30 with TRBJ2-1; TRBD2 might be the D (6 bases). Germline CDR1 and CDR2: GTSNPN and SVGIG (reference sequence). Deletions cut 4 bases from V and 1 base from J, with 17 bases between. CDR3 length: 16 residues. DNA for the CDR3: TGTGCCTGGACCAACCCGGGGAGGAATTCCTACAATGAGCAGTTCTTC. It codes for CAWTNPGRNSYNEQFF.

The J gene is TRBJ2-2, the V gene TRBV2, with 8 bases aligning to TRBD1. The J segment lost 2 bases and the V segment lost 9 bases, leaving 2 bases of the junction unmatched. Germline lookup yields CDR1 SNHLY and CDR2 FYNNEI. The CDR3 has 13 residues. For the CDR3, the DNA is TGTGCCAGTGGACAGGGTAACACCGGGGAGCTGTTTTTT. This sequence encodes CASGQGNTGELFF. The full variable domain, rest sourced from reference TRBV2 and TRBJ2-2, is EPEVTQTPSHQVTQMGQEVILRCVPISNHLYFYWYRQILGQKVEFLVSFYNNEISEKSEIFDDQFSVERPDGSNFTLKIRSTKLEDSAMYFCASGQGNTGELFFGEGSRLTVL.

On this clone: Other DNA sequences in the sample encode the same CDR3. The chain recombines TRBV7-2 with TRBJ2-3, with no clear D. Per germline, CDR1 SGHTA and CDR2 FQGNSA. This CDR3 has 14 amino acids. The V gene lost 0 bases and the J gene lost 2 bases, with 6 bases spanning the gap. The CDR3 here is CASSLARSTDTQYF. The CDR3 nucleotides are TGTGCCAGCAGCTTAGCGCGCTCCACAGATACGCAGTATTTT.

The V and J genes are TRBV7-9 and TRBJ1-1, with a weak D call TRBD1 (6 bases). CDR3 length: 15 amino acids. Germline V lookup: CDR1 SEHNR, CDR2 FQNEAQ (reference sequence). V gave up 5 bases and J gave up 4 bases, with 17 bases separating them. The CDR3 protein is CASSPPGGAATEAFF. CDR3 DNA sequence: TGTGCCAGCAGCCCGCCTGGGGGCGCGGCCACTGAAGCTTTCTTT.

This rearrangement joins TRBV28 to TRBJ1-1; D not resolved. Trimming shortened V by 3 bases and J by 2 bases, and 4 bases separated the two germline ends. The CDR3 has 12 amino acids. Germline loops: CDR1 MDHEN, CDR2 SYDVKM. The CDR3 DNA sequence: TGTGCCAGCAGTTTGTCCAACACTGAAGCTTTCTTT. Residues: CASSLSNTEAFF.

The genes are TRBV7-9 and TRBJ1-2; 8 nucleotides agree with TRBD1. After removal of 5 bases from V and 1 base from J, the junction contained 6 bases not matched to a gene. Per germline, CDR1 SEHNR and CDR2 FQNEAQ (reference sequence). The CDR3 is 15 residues long. The CDR3 nucleotides read TGTGCCAGCAGCGCTCTGGGACAGGATAACTATGGCTACACCTTC. Amino acid sequence: CASSALGQDNYGYTF. The whole variable domain, remainder taken from reference TRBV7-9 and TRBJ1-2, is DTGVSQNPRHKITKRGQNVTFRCDPISEHNRLYWYRQTLGQGPEFLTYFQNEAQLEKSRLLSDRFSAERPKGSFSTLEIQRTEQGDSAMYLCASSALGQDNYGYTFGSGTRLTVV.

The chain uses TRBV6-5 and TRBJ1-2, with D possibly TRBD1 on 6 matching bases. The CDR3 sequence is 14 residues long. V dropped 6 bases and J dropped 3 bases, with 14 bases sitting between them. CDR1 MNHEY and CDR2 SVGAGI come from the germline V gene. The CDR3 coding sequence is TGTGCCAGCAGACCGGACAGTTGGCACTATGGCTACACCTTC. This encodes CASRPDSWHYGYTF.

V is TRBV6-6 and J is TRBJ1-1; no clear D gene. Germline loops: CDR1 MNHNY, CDR2 SVGAGI (reference sequence). V lost 5 bases and J lost 1, with 5 bases in between. This CDR3 has 12 residues. CDR3 in amino acids: CASSRENTEAFF. The CDR3 DNA follows: TGTGCCAGCAGTAGGGAGAACACTGAAGCTTTCTTT.

The chain is built from TRBV10-3 and TRBJ2-6, with D possibly TRBD1 on 7 matching bases. CDR3 size: 18 residues. V was pared by 0 bases and J by 0 bases, with 12 bases between. Germline CDR1 reads ENHRY; CDR2 reads SYGVKD. CDR3 in amino acids: CAISESAGGSSGANVLTF. CDR3 nucleotide sequence: TGTGCCATCAGTGAGTCGGCAGGGGGGAGCTCTGGGGCCAACGTCCTGACTTTC.

CDR3 in amino acids: CASSQDLYGSGYQETQYF. The CDR3 DNA reads TGCGCCAGCAGCCAAGATCTATATGGTAGCGGCTACCAAGAGACCCAGTACTTC. J is TRBJ2-5 and V is TRBV4-3, with a tentative D call TRBD2 (6 bases). Germline V gives CDR1 LGHNA, CDR2 YSLEER. The V gene lost 0 bases and the J gene lost 0 bases, with 17 bases spanning the gap. The CDR3 extends over 18 amino acids.

V gene TRBV2 combines with J gene TRBJ2-5; 15 positions agree with TRBD2. V was pared by 5 bases and J by 2 bases, with 6 bases of the junction left unmatched. The germline V gene encodes CDR1 SNHLY and CDR2 FYNNEI. The CDR3 has 17 residues. CDR3 region: CASSIGLAGGTQETQYF. The CDR3 DNA sequence: TGTGCCAGCAGTATTGGACTAGCGGGGGGGACACAAGAGACCCAGTACTTC.

The count of this clone is one. The rearrangement links TRBV18 to TRBJ1-1; 7 bases match TRBD1. Per the germline V gene, CDR1 is KGHSH and CDR2 is LQKENI. The V gene end was trimmed by 4 bases and the J gene end by 1 base; junction bases not matched to a gene: 0. The CDR3 length is 13 residues. The CDR3 is CASSRDRNTEAFF. CDR3 DNA sequence: TGTGCCAGCTCACGGGACAGGAACACTGAAGCTTTCTTT.

In its sample, this clone ranks as medium-sized. The V and J genes are TRBV10-3 and TRBJ2-7; 7 nucleotides match TRBD1. Germline V lookup: CDR1 ENHRY, CDR2 SYGVKD. The V gene end was trimmed by 2 bases and the J gene end by 5 bases; junction bases not matched to a gene: 15. The CDR3 runs 17 residues. The CDR3 nucleotides are TGTGCCATCAGTGAGCCGACCCCCCTAGTAGGGGGCCACGAGCAGTACTTC. Translating gives CAISEPTPLVGGHEQYF.

The chain has TRBV9 and TRBJ2-2, with D tentatively TRBD2 (6 bases). This CDR3 spans 15 amino acids. Germline-derived CDR1 and CDR2 are SGDLS and YYNGEE. The germline V and J ends were trimmed by 4 bases and 4 bases, with 14 bases remaining between them. CDR3 sequence (DNA): TGTGCCAGCAGCTATTCCCGGGGGTTCACCGGGGAGCTGTTTTTT. Amino acid sequence: CASSYSRGFTGELFF.

The chain recombines TRBV18 with TRBJ2-5; the D gene is possibly TRBD1 (6 bases). There are 13 residues in the CDR3. V was trimmed by 6 bases and J by 4 bases, leaving 12 bases between them. The germline CDR1 and CDR2 sequences are KGHSH and LQKENI. The CDR3 loop reads CASSAGRGETQYF. CDR3 DNA: TGTGCCAGCTCTGCGGGCAGGGGAGAGACCCAGTACTTC.

The V call is TRBV7-3, the J call TRBJ2-2; 8 nucleotides line up with TRBD2. From germline, CDR1 is SGHTA and CDR2 FQGTGA. This CDR3 has 16 amino acids. Losses at the gene ends were 7 bases for V and 0 bases for J; bases not matched to a gene: 7. DNA for the CDR3: TGTGCCAGCACCATCAGCGGGGGTGCGAACACCGGGGAGCTGTTTTTT. Its translation is CASTISGGANTGELFF.

The J gene is TRBJ1-3, the V gene TRBV13, with TRBD1 identical over 7 bases. Germline V gene data show CDR1 as PRHDT and CDR2 as FYEKMQ (reference sequence). The CDR3 spans 17 residues. V lost 0 bases to trimming and J lost 0 bases; unmatched junction nucleotides: 5. CDR3 sequence (DNA): TGTGCCAGCAGCTTAGGAAGGACAGGAGTCTCTGGAAACACCATATATTTT. It translates to CASSLGRTGVSGNTIYF.

In this sample, this clone is medium-sized. The J gene is TRBJ1-1, the V gene TRBV11-3; D call uncertain. Germline lookup yields CDR1 SGHNT and CDR2 YENEEA. Trimming took off 5 bases at V and 1 base at J, with 8 bases between the two ends. This CDR3 contains 13 residues. In DNA, the CDR3 is TGTGCCAGCAGCCAACGCGGGAACACTGAAGCTTTCTTT. Translation gives CASSQRGNTEAFF.

The V and J genes are TRBV6-1 and TRBJ2-5; D remains ambiguous. Germline V gives CDR1 MNHNS, CDR2 SASEGT. The CDR3 length is 15 residues. The ends were cut back, 7 bases at V and 5 bases at J, with 20 bases in the middle. The CDR3 is CASTRNRDGMETQYF. The CDR3 nucleotides are TGTGCCAGCACGCGGAACCGTGACGGTATGGAGACCCAGTACTTC.

The V call is TRBV10-3, the J call TRBJ1-3, with no clear D. The CDR3 loop spans 15 amino acids. Trimming removed 5 bases from V and 0 bases from J, with 11 bases in between. Germline assignment: CDR1 ENHRY and CDR2 SYGVKD. The CDR3 reads CAISNSVLSGNTIYF. The CDR3 bases are TGTGCCATCAGTAACAGCGTCCTCTCTGGAAACACCATATATTTT.

The CDR3: CASSLGQHNEKLFF. CDR3 in DNA: TGTGCCAGCAGCTTGGGACAGCATAATGAAAAACTGTTTTTT. The chain joins TRBV7-6 to TRBJ1-4; 7 nucleotides line up with TRBD1. The CDR3 is 14 amino acids. Trimming cost V 3 bases and J 4 bases; bases outside gene matches: 2. Germline V gives CDR1 SGHVS, CDR2 FNYEAQ.

The CDR3 loop is CAWTAQETQYF. For the CDR3, the DNA is TGTGCCTGGACAGCCCAAGAGACCCAGTACTTC. The chain has TRBV30 and TRBJ2-5; no clear D. The V end lost 4 bases, the J end lost 1 base, and 4 bases lay between the germline ends. The CDR3 extends over 11 amino acids. Germline values: CDR1 GTSNPN, CDR2 SVGIG (reference sequence).

The chain recombines TRBV10-3 with TRBJ1-1; 9 positions agree with TRBD1. Trimming cost V 5 bases and J 6 bases; bases outside gene matches: 7. The CDR3 length is 14 residues. Germline V lookup: CDR1 ENHRY, CDR2 SYGVKD. The CDR3 is CAISTGGNRAEAFF. The DNA for the CDR3 is TGTGCCATCAGTACAGGGGGCAATAGGGCTGAAGCTTTCTTT.

The chain carries TRBV18 and TRBJ2-2, with a possible D match to TRBD1 (6 bases). This CDR3 has 16 residues. V lost 0 bases and J lost 1, with 9 bases in between. Germline CDR1 is KGHSH and CDR2 is LQKENI. This CDR3 is CASSPPPDRNTGELFF. The CDR3 DNA reads as TGTGCCAGCTCACCACCTCCGGACAGGAACACCGGGGAGCTGTTTTTT. Full variable domain (missing parts from reference TRBV18 and TRBJ2-2): NAGVMQNPRHLVRRRGQEARLRCSPMKGHSHVYWYRQLPEEGLKFMVYLQKENIIDESGMPKERFSAEFPKEGPSILRIQQVVRGDSAAYFCASSPPPDRNTGELFFGEGSRLTVL.

The chain couples TRBV5-5 to TRBJ1-1; D possibly corresponds to TRBD1 (5 bases). Per the germline V gene, CDR1 is SGHKS and CDR2 is YYEKEE (reference sequence). V lost 3 bases and J 3 bases, leaving 9 bases between the germline ends. CDR3 length: 13 amino acids. DNA of the CDR3: TGTGCCAGCAGCTGGGACGGGGACACTGAAGCTTTCTTT. Protein sequence: CASSWDGDTEAFF.